Listed below are T cell receptor beta chains from one sample, sequenced in a study of regulatory T cells in long-lasting Graves disease. TCRdb used MiXCR to reprocess the multiplex PCR reads, holding one entry per CDR3 protein. The sample consists of about 460,000 distinct CDR3 sequences, around a fifth of them appearing once. The sample in question was peripheral blood mononuclear cells (PBMCs), obtained when the disease was refractory, from a patient treated with antithyroid drugs. The receptors were sampled from a female donor with Graves disease. CDR3s include the opening cysteine and the closing phenylalanine or tryptophan. The D gene is left open where the match is weak. Size tells how often a clone was seen (once, few, many) or the class of an expanded clone, and some rows leave it out.

TRBV5-4,15,TRBJ2-5,-,TRBD1,CASSSQTGSGETQYF,TGTGCCAGCAGCTCCCAGACAGGGTCGGGAGAGACCCAGTACTTC
TRBV28,11,TRBJ2-7,many,TRBD1,CASWTGYEQYF,TGTGCCAGTTGGACAGGGTACGAGCAGTACTTC
TRBV25-1,16,TRBJ2-2,few,TRBD1,CASREPGTGNTGELFF,TGTGCCAGCAGGGAACCCGGGACAGGGAACACCGGGGAGCTGTTTTTT
TRBV19,12,TRBJ1-2,-,-,CASSIEGYGYTF,TGTGCCAGTAGTATAGAGGGCTATGGCTACACCTTC
TRBV7-8,15,TRBJ2-5,many,TRBD2,CASSLSGSSAETQYF,TGTGCCAGCAGCTTAAGCGGGAGTAGTGCTGAGACCCAGTACTTC
TRBV5-1,16,TRBJ2-4,-,-,CASRDTTVVAKNIQYF,TGCGCCAGCAGGGACACGACAGTTGTAGCCAAAAACATTCAGTACTTC
TRBV7-9,11,TRBJ1-1,-,TRBD1,CASSLQGRAFF,TGTGCCAGCAGCCTACAGGGGCGAGCTTTCTTT
TRBV28,16,TRBJ1-4,many,-,CASSLRTAGRKEKLFF,TGTGCCAGCAGCCTTCGAACTGCAGGGAGGAAAGAAAAACTGTTTTTT
TRBV2,15,TRBJ1-3,-,TRBD1,CASSGTRGSGNTIYF,TGTGCCAGCAGTGGGACCAGGGGGTCTGGAAACACCATATATTTT
TRBV20-1,17,TRBJ2-7,-,TRBD2,CSATGTSGPFSSYEQYF,TGCAGTGCTACCGGGACTAGCGGGCCCTTTAGCTCCTACGAGCAGTACTTC
TRBV29-1,13,TRBJ1-4,-,-,CGVAVSQDEKLFF,TGCGGCGTTGCTGTCTCTCAGGATGAAAAACTGTTTTTT
TRBV19,14,TRBJ2-7,-,TRBD2,CAGSTLAGAYEQYF,TGTGCCGGTAGTACCTTAGCGGGAGCCTACGAGCAGTACTTC
TRBV6-2/TRBV6-3,14,TRBJ1-1,many,-,CASSYEGQNTEAFF,TGTGCCAGCAGTTACGAGGGACAAAACACTGAAGCTTTCTTT
TRBV6-2/TRBV6-3,16,TRBJ1-2,-,-,CASRYRALPPDYGYTF,TGTGCCAGCAGATACCGGGCTCTCCCTCCCGACTATGGCTACACCTTC
TRBV6-1,13,TRBJ2-7,many,-,CASSEHRANEQYF,TGTGCCAGCAGTGAACACAGGGCAAACGAGCAGTACTTC
TRBV19,16,TRBJ1-5,few,-,CASSIDSSYSNQPQHF,TGTGCCAGTAGTATAGATTCCAGTTATAGCAATCAGCCCCAGCATTTT
TRBV11-2,16,TRBJ2-5,many,TRBD2,CASSLEVAGGPRGKYF,TGTGCCAGCAGCTTAGAGGTAGCGGGAGGCCCCCGCGGGAAGTACTTC
TRBV10-3,13,TRBJ2-5,few,TRBD1,CATQDREMETQYF,TGTGCCACCCAGGACAGGGAGATGGAGACCCAGTACTTC
TRBV7-3,14,TRBJ2-2,few,-,CASSPGGNTGELFF,TGTGCCAGCAGCCCCGGGGGGAACACCGGGGAGCTGTTTTTT
TRBV7-8,16,TRBJ2-1,-,TRBD2,CASSSFISGRGNEQFF,TGTGCCAGCAGCTCGTTTATAAGCGGGAGGGGCAATGAGCAGTTCTTC
TRBV27,12,TRBJ2-4,many,-,CASSSRGGIQYF,TGTGCCAGCAGTTCCCGGGGTGGCATTCAGTACTTC
TRBV6-1,13,TRBJ1-4,few,TRBD1,CATSGTDNEKLFF,TGTGCCACCTCAGGGACAGATAATGAAAAACTGTTTTTT
TRBV3-1,12,TRBJ1-1,-,-,CASSRERTEAFF,TGTGCCAGCAGCCGAGAGCGCACTGAAGCTTTCTTT
TRBV10-3,14,TRBJ1-5,many,-,CAISEDSSNPPQHF,TGTGCCATCAGTGAGGACAGTTCAAATCCGCCCCAGCATTTT
TRBV7-2,15,TRBJ2-5,few,-,CASSLRAWGQETQYF,TGTGCCAGCAGCTTACGGGCCTGGGGCCAAGAGACCCAGTACTTC
TRBV28,13,TRBJ1-1,many,TRBD1,CASRPTGNAEAFF,TGTGCCAGCAGACCGACAGGGAACGCTGAAGCTTTCTTT
TRBV2,13,TRBJ1-5,many,-,CASGDGLGQPQHF,TGTGCCAGCGGGGACGGGTTGGGGCAGCCCCAGCATTTT
TRBV29-1,12,TRBJ1-1,many,-,CSVDRWNTEAFF,TGCAGCGTTGACAGGTGGAACACTGAAGCTTTCTTT
TRBV6-1,12,TRBJ2-5,many,-,CASVQGTETQYF,TGTGCCAGCGTACAGGGAACAGAGACCCAGTACTTC
TRBV29-1,14,TRBJ1-2,few,-,CSVDRREDLYGYTF,TGCAGCGTTGATAGGAGGGAGGACCTTTATGGCTACACCTTC
TRBV7-9,14,TRBJ2-7,many,TRBD1,CASSLSGQAYEQYF,TGTGCCAGCAGCTTATCAGGACAGGCCTACGAGCAGTACTTC
TRBV28,19,TRBJ2-6,-,-,CASSPALGTGPRWANVLTF,TGTGCCAGCAGTCCAGCGCTCGGGACCGGTCCCCGCTGGGCCAACGTCCTGACTTTC
TRBV20-1,13,TRBJ1-1,many,TRBD1,CSVTTGEATEAFF,TGCAGTGTTACGACAGGGGAGGCCACTGAAGCTTTCTTT
TRBV29-1,14,TRBJ2-5,many,TRBD2,CSVGTSGGKETQYF,TGCAGCGTCGGGACTAGCGGGGGGAAAGAGACCCAGTACTTC
TRBV10-3,14,TRBJ1-1,few,TRBD1,CATGQGAPNTEAFF,TGTGCCACCGGACAGGGGGCACCGAACACTGAAGCTTTCTTT
TRBV7-2,14,TRBJ2-7,few,TRBD1,CACSGSGTAYEQYF,TGTGCCTGCAGCGGCTCCGGGACAGCCTACGAGCAGTACTTC
TRBV2,15,TRBJ2-5,-,TRBD2,CASRQLTSGQETQYF,TGTGCCAGCAGACAACTGACTAGCGGACAAGAGACCCAGTACTTC
TRBV20-1,16,TRBJ1-4,-,-,CSARPPGTPIGEKLFF,TGCAGTGCTAGACCCCCCGGGACCCCAATCGGTGAAAAACTGTTTTTT